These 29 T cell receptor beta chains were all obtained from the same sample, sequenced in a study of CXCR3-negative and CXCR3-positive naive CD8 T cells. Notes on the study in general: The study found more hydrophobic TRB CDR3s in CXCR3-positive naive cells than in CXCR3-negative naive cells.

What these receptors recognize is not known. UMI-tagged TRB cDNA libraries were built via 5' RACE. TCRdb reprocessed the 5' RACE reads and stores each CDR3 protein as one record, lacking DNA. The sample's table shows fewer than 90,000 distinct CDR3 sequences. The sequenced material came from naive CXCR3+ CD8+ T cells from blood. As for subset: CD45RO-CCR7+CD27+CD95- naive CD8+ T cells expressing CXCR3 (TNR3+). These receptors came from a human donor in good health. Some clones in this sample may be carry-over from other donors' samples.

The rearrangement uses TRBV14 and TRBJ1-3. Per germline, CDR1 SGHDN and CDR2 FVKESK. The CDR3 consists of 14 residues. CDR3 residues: CASSHSDSGNTIYF.

The CDR3 here is CASSADGQGETQYF. The V call is TRBV2, the J call TRBJ2-5; the D call from TCRdb, TRBD1, cannot be confirmed without DNA. Germline V CDR1 and CDR2: SNHLY, FYNNEI. There are 14 residues in the CDR3.

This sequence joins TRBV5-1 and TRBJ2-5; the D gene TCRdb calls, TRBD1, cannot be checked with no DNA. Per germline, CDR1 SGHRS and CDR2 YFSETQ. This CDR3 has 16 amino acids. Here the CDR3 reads CASSLETGQNQETQYF.

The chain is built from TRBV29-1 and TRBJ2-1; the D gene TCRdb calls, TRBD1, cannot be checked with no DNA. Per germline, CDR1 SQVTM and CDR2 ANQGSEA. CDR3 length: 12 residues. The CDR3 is CSVRGGQVEQFF.

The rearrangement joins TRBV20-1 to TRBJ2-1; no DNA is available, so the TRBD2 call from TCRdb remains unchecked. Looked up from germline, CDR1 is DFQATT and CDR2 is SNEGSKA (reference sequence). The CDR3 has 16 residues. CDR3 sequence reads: CSAAGLAGFSHNEQFF.

CDR3 amino acids: CASRPDLSYNEQFF. This chain links TRBV7-9 with TRBJ2-1. In germline, CDR1 is SEHNR, CDR2 FQNEAQ (reference sequence). CDR3 size: 14 residues.

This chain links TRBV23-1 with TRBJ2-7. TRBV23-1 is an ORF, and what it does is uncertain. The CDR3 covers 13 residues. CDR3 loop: CASSHGGAYEQYF.

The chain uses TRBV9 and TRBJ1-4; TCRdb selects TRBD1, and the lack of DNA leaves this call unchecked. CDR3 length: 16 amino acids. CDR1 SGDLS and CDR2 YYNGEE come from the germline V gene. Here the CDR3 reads CASSPRQGGTNEKLFF.

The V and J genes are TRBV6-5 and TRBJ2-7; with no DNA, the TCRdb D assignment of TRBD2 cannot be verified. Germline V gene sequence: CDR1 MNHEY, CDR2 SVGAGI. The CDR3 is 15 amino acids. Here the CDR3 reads CASSPTSGVTYEQYF.

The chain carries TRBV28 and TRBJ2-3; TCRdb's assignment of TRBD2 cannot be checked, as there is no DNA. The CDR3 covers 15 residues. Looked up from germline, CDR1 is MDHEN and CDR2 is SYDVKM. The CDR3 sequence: CASSLPGGFTDTQYF.

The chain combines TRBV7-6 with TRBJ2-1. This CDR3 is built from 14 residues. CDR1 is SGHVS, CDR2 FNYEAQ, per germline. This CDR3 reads CASSLRVNHNEQFF.

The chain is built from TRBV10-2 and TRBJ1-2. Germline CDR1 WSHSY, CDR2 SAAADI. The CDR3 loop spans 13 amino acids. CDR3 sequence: CASSAAVNYGYTF.

The CDR3 sequence is CARSQVGGLNTEAFF. The chain links TRBV14 to TRBJ1-1; no DNA is available, so the TRBD1 call from TCRdb remains unchecked. This CDR3 contains 15 residues. Germline lookup yields CDR1 SGHDN and CDR2 FVKESK.

This CDR3 reads CASSQRGGAGNEQFF. V usage is TRBV7-6 and J usage is TRBJ2-1; TCRdb designates TRBD1, a call that cannot be tested without DNA. This CDR3 comprises 15 residues. From germline, CDR1 is SGHVS and CDR2 FNYEAQ.

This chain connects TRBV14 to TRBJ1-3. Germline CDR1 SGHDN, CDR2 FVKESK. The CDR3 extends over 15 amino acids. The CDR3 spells CASSLDYLSGNTIYF.

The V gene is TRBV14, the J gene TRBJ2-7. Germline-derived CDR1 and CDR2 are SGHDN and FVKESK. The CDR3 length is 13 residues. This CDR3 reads CASSRSYSSEQYF. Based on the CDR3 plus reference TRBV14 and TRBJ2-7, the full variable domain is EAGVTQFPSHSVIEKGQTVTLRCDPISGHDNLYWYRRVMGKEIKFLLHFVKESKQDESGMPNNRFLAERTGGTYSTLKVQPAELEDSGVYFCASSRSYSSEQYFGPGTRLTVT.

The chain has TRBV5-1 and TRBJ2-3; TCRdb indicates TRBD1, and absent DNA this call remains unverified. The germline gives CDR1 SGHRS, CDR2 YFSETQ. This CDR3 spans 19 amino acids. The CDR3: CASSFWDSPILKSADTQYF. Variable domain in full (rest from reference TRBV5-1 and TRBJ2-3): KAGVTQTPRYLIKTRGQQVTLSCSPISGHRSVSWYQQTPGQGLQFLFEYFSETQRNKGNFPGRFSGRQFSNSRSEMNVSTLELGDSALYLCASSFWDSPILKSADTQYFGPGTRLTVL.

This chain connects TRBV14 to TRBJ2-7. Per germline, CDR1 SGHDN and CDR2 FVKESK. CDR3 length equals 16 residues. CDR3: CASSSPHTSTPYEQYF.

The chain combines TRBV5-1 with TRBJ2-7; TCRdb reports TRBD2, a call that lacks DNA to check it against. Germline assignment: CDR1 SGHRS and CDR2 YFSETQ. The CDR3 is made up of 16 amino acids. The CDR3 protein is CASSLGGYRAPYEQYF. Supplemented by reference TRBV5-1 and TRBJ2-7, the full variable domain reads KAGVTQTPRYLIKTRGQQVTLSCSPISGHRSVSWYQQTPGQGLQFLFEYFSETQRNKGNFPGRFSGRQFSNSRSEMNVSTLELGDSALYLCASSLGGYRAPYEQYFGPGTRLTVT.

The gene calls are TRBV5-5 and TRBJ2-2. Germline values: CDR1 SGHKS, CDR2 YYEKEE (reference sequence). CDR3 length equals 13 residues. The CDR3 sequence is CASSLDITGELFF.

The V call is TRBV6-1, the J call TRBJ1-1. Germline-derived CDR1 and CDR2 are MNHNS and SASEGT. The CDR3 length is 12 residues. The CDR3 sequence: CASSEAWPEAFF.

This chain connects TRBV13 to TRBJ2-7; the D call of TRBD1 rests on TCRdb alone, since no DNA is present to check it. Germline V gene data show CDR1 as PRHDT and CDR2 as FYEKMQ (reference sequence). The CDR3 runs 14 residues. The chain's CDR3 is CASSSTPGSGEQYF.

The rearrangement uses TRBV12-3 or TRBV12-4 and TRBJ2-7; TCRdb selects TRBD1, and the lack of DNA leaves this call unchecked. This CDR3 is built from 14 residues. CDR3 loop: CASRTGTGGIEQYF.

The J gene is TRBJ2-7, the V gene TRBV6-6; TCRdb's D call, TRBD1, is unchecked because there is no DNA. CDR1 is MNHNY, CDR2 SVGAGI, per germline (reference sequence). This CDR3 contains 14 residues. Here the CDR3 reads CASSYSTAGDEQYF.

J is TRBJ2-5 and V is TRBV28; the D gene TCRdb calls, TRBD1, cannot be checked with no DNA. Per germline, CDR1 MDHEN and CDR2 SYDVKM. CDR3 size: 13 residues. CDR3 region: CGSGPGGVETQYF.

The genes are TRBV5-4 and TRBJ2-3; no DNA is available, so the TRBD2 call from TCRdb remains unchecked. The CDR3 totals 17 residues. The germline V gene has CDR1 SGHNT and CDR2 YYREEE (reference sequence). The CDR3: CASSGPLAGGSTDTQYF.

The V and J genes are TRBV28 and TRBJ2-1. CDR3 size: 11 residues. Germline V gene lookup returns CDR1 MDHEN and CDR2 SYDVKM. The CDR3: CASSFTNEQFF.

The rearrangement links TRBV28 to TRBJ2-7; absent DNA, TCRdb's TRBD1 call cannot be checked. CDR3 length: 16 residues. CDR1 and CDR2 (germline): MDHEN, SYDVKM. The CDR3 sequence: CASSLFPGGASYEQYF.

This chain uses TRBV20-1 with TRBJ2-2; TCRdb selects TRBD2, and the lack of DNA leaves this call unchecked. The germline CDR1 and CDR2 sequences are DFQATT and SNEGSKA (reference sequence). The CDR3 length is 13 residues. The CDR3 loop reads CSASLALAGELFF.